The 25 T cell receptor beta chains in this list originate from one sample, sequenced in a study of blood T cell repertoires in COVID-19. Measured with immunoSEQ multiplex PCR; TCRdb has only the in-frame clones, and not every one. The table includes roughly 140,000 clones, about 79% detected once. Input material: peripheral blood. The origin of the receptors is a woman aged 45-65 years with acute or convalescent COVID-19.

As DNA, the CDR3 is TGTGCCAGCAGCCCCCCGGGACAGGGGGCGCGGGATACGCAGTATTTT. The encoded protein is CASSPPGQGARDTQYF. V gene TRBV5-4 combines with J gene TRBJ2-3, with 12 bases lining up with TRBD1. CDR3 size: 16 residues. The V segment lost 4 bases and the J segment 6 bases; nucleotides outside the gene matches: 9. Per the germline V gene, CDR1 is SGHNT and CDR2 is YYREEE (reference sequence).

V and J are TRBV30 and TRBJ1-6; the D is unclear. The CDR3 is 14 amino acids. V was cut by 1 base and J by 10 bases, with 14 bases left in between. Germline CDR1 is GTSNPN and CDR2 is SVGIG (reference sequence). CDR3 in amino acids: CAWSGRLRQSPLHF. The DNA for the CDR3 is TGTGCCTGGAGTGGGAGGCTAAGGCAGTCACCCCTCCACTTT.

The count of this clone is one. V usage is TRBV7-8 and J usage is TRBJ1-1, with D possibly TRBD1 on 6 matching bases. The CDR3 sequence is 13 residues long. The germline V and J ends were trimmed by 5 bases and 2 bases, with 9 bases remaining between them. Germline CDR1 and CDR2: SGHVS and FQNEAQ. DNA of the CDR3: TGTGCCAGCAGCCGGGGACAAAACACTGAAGCTTTCTTT. This sequence encodes CASSRGQNTEAFF.

V usage is TRBV7-2 and J usage is TRBJ1-6; maybe TRBD1 (5 bases). Germline CDR1 SGHTA, CDR2 FQGNSA. Between the trimmed V and J ends, which lost 5 bases and 8 bases, there was a span of 19 bases. The CDR3 totals 16 residues. The CDR3 DNA reads as TGTGCCAGCAGCGGAGGCGGGGGGATTACTTATTCACCCCTCCACTTT. Protein product: CASSGGGGITYSPLHF.

CDR3 sequence (DNA): TGTGCCAGCAGTTATTTGAGTGCAGAGGCAGAAAAACTGTTTTTT. It yields the protein CASSYLSAEAEKLFF. The V and J genes are TRBV6-5 and TRBJ1-4; D remains unclear. CDR3 size: 15 residues. Germline assignment: CDR1 MNHEY and CDR2 SVGAGI. V gave up 3 bases and J gave up 8 bases, with 16 bases separating them.

This chain joins TRBV6-5 and TRBJ1-5, with 9 bases fitting TRBD1. The J segment lost 11 bases and the V segment lost 7 bases, leaving 6 bases of the junction unmatched. Germline-derived CDR1 and CDR2 are MNHEY and SVGAGI. The CDR3 spans 12 residues. The CDR3 DNA reads as TGTGCCAGCACAGGACAGGGGAGGACCCAGCATTTT. Amino acid sequence: CASTGQGRTQHF.

The chain is built from TRBV5-1 and TRBJ2-1; 9 bases align to TRBD2. The length of the CDR3 is 15 residues. Germline-derived CDR1 and CDR2 are SGHRS and YFSETQ. V was pared by 4 bases and J by 6 bases, with 8 bases of the junction left unmatched. CDR3 nucleotides: TGCGCCAGCAGCGCCGGACTAGCGACCCCCAATGAGCAGTTCTTC. It encodes CASSAGLATPNEQFF.

The V gene is TRBV15, the J gene TRBJ2-7; perhaps TRBD1 as D (6 bases). V was clipped by 2 bases and J by 3 bases, with 8 bases between them. This CDR3 region has 13 residues. From germline, CDR1 is LNHNV and CDR2 YYDKDF (reference sequence). CDR3: CATSRTGSYEQYF. Written as DNA, the CDR3 is TGTGCCACCAGCAGAACAGGGAGCTACGAGCAGTACTTC.

The chain links TRBV4-2 to TRBJ1-2; 10 bases map to TRBD1. The ends lost 2 bases at V and 6 bases at J; junction bases unmatched: 3. CDR1 and CDR2 (germline): LGHNA, YNFKEQ. The CDR3 totals 14 residues. Here the CDR3 DNA reads TGTGCCAGCAGCCAATTAGACAGGGGGCATGGCTACACCTTC. Translation: CASSQLDRGHGYTF.

The count of this clone is one. The CDR3 DNA sequence: TGTGCCAGCAGTTCGGGACAGGGGGCGGGAGGCTACACCTTC. Translation gives CASSSGQGAGGYTF. The V gene is TRBV28, the J gene TRBJ1-2, with 12 bases identical to TRBD1. With V trimmed by 4 bases and J by 8 bases, 5 bases remained unmatched. CDR1 is MDHEN, CDR2 SYDVKM, per germline. The CDR3 is made up of 14 amino acids.

This sequence joins TRBV15 and TRBJ2-1; 10 bases fit TRBD1. The ends lost 5 bases at V and 10 bases at J; junction bases unmatched: 11. The germline V gene encodes CDR1 LNHNV and CDR2 YYDKDF (reference sequence). This CDR3 is built from 15 residues. Here the CDR3 DNA reads TGTGCCACCAGCGGGGGACAGGGGTGGAATTCGGAGCAGTTCTTC. Residues: CATSGGQGWNSEQFF. The full variable domain, completed using reference TRBV15 and TRBJ2-1, is DAMVIQNPRYQVTQFGKPVTLSCSQTLNHNVMYWYQQKSSQAPKLLFHYYDKDFNNEADTPDNFQSRRPNTSFCFLDIRSPGLGDTAMYLCATSGGQGWNSEQFFGPGTRLTVL.

This sequence joins TRBV24-1 and TRBJ1-2, with D tentatively TRBD1 (5 bases). Germline V gene sequence: CDR1 KGHDR, CDR2 SFDVKD. The ends were cut back, 5 bases at V and 2 bases at J, with 11 bases in the middle. There are 14 residues in the CDR3. The CDR3 protein is CATSAYGANYGYTF. CDR3 coding DNA: TGTGCCACCAGTGCTTATGGGGCCAACTATGGCTACACCTTC.

This chain joins TRBV6-6 and TRBJ1-5, with no clear D. The CDR3 is 12 residues long. The V and J ends lost 6 bases and 4 bases respectively, with 7 bases between them. The germline V gene has CDR1 MNHNY and CDR2 SVGAGI (reference sequence). The CDR3 DNA sequence: TGTGCCAGCAGCTATGAAAATCAGCCCCAGCATTTT. It is translated as CASSYENQPQHF.

The rearrangement uses TRBV5-1 and TRBJ2-1; D gene uncertain. Trimming removed 4 bases from V and 5 bases from J, with 13 bases in between. The germline gives CDR1 SGHRS, CDR2 YFSETQ. The CDR3 is 14 residues long. The CDR3: CASSPVSTHNEQFF. CDR3 in DNA: TGCGCCAGCAGCCCCGTTTCGACTCACAATGAGCAGTTCTTC.

V and J are TRBV5-4 and TRBJ2-5; D is possibly TRBD1 (6 bases). Germline V gives CDR1 SGHNT, CDR2 YYREEE (reference sequence). Trimming pared 0 bases from V and 1 base from J, leaving 13 bases between. This CDR3 is 16 amino acids long. Here the CDR3 DNA reads TGTGCCAGCAGCTTGGGAGGGGGTTCCTCCCAAGAGACCCAGTACTTC. Its translation: CASSLGGGSSQETQYF.

In this sample, this clone turned up once. The chain combines TRBV16 with TRBJ1-2; 8 positions match TRBD1. V was clipped by 2 bases and J by 8 bases; unmatched bases: 7. This CDR3 region has 14 residues. Germline CDR1 is KGHSY and CDR2 is FQNENV. The CDR3: CASSQGDRLRGYTF. CDR3 in DNA: TGTGCCAGCAGCCAAGGGGACAGGTTAAGGGGCTACACCTTC.

This sequence joins TRBV2 and TRBJ1-2; a weak D match, TRBD1 (6 bases). The CDR3 contains 13 residues. Germline CDR1 reads SNHLY; CDR2 reads FYNNEI. Trimming left V 6 bases short and J 4 bases short, with 12 bases between. CDR3: CASSAQGSYGYTF. In nucleotides, the CDR3 is TGTGCCAGCAGCGCTCAGGGGTCCTATGGCTACACCTTC.

This chain joins TRBV4-3 and TRBJ2-5; 10 bases agree with TRBD1. There are 16 residues in the CDR3. The germline V gene encodes CDR1 LGHNA and CDR2 YSLEER. The J segment lost 4 bases and the V segment lost 3 bases, leaving 8 bases of the junction unmatched. The CDR3 DNA reads TGCGCCAGCAGCCAGGGGGGACAGGGGCCATCAGAGACCCAGTACTTC. It codes for CASSQGGQGPSETQYF.

The chain combines TRBV19 with TRBJ1-2; 8 nucleotides match TRBD1. CDR1 and CDR2 (germline): LNHDA, SQIVND (reference sequence). The CDR3 runs to 15 residues. V lost 7 bases, J lost 4 bases, and 11 bases stayed unmatched. The CDR3 here is CASTKRTGLAYGYTF. As DNA, the CDR3 is TGTGCCAGTACCAAAAGGACAGGGTTGGCCTATGGCTACACCTTC.

This chain joins TRBV9 and TRBJ2-3; D gene uncertain. Germline CDR1 and CDR2: SGDLS and YYNGEE. CDR3 size: 16 residues. V was trimmed by 0 bases and J by 0 bases, leaving 11 bases between them. The CDR3 sequence is CASSVGTHSSTDTQYF. For the CDR3, the DNA is TGTGCCAGCAGCGTAGGCACCCACTCTAGCACAGATACGCAGTATTTT.

The V call is TRBV6-5, the J call TRBJ2-5, with 10 bases identical to TRBD2. The V segment lost 11 bases and the J segment 5 bases; nucleotides outside the gene matches: 11. The CDR3 consists of 14 residues. The germline gives CDR1 MNHEY, CDR2 SVGAGI. DNA of the CDR3: TGTGCCTCCTACGGGACTAGCGTTGTGGAGACCCAGTACTTC. Its translation is CASYGTSVVETQYF.

The rearrangement joins TRBV7-8 to TRBJ1-5, with 7 positions matching TRBD1. V lost 5 bases to trimming and J lost 2 bases; unmatched junction nucleotides: 12. Germline CDR1 SGHVS, CDR2 FQNEAQ. This CDR3 comprises 17 residues. CDR3 loop: CASSPIKQGFGNQPQHF. The CDR3 DNA reads TGTGCCAGCAGCCCGATAAAACAGGGGTTTGGCAATCAGCCCCAGCATTTT.

A few counts support this clone. The rearrangement joins TRBV18 to TRBJ1-2; D ambiguous. With 2 bases removed from V and 4 bases from J, the gap between germline ends came to 14 bases. CDR3 length: 15 amino acids. In germline, CDR1 is KGHSH, CDR2 LQKENI. CDR3 DNA: TGTGCCAGCTCACCATACCAGGTTGATCTCTATGGCTACACCTTC. This codes for CASSPYQVDLYGYTF.

Only one count was recorded for this clone. V usage is TRBV19 and J usage is TRBJ2-3; 14 bases line up with TRBD2. The germline V gene has CDR1 LNHDA and CDR2 SQIVND (reference sequence). The CDR3 is made up of 16 amino acids. Trimming removed 5 bases from V and 0 bases from J; junction bases left unmatched: 1. CDR3 sequence (DNA): TGTGCCAGTAGTGGGACTAGCGGGAGTAGCACAGATACGCAGTATTTT. This encodes CASSGTSGSSTDTQYF. Together with reference TRBV19 and TRBJ2-3, the CDR3 gives the full variable domain: DGGITQSPKYLFRKEGQNVTLSCEQNLNHDAMYWYRQDPGQGLRLIYYSQIVNDFQKGDIAEGYSVSREKKESFPLTVTSAQKNPTAFYLCASSGTSGSSTDTQYFGPGTRLTVL.

The chain carries TRBV6-2 or TRBV6-3 and TRBJ2-1, with TRBD2 matching over 13 bases. The CDR3 contains 18 residues. The germline CDR1 and CDR2 sequences are MNHEY and SVGEGT. The trim removed 2 bases at V and 1 base at J, leaving 5 bases unmatched. Here the CDR3 reads CASSYEEGLAGSYNEQFF. The CDR3 DNA reads as TGTGCCAGCAGTTACGAGGAGGGACTAGCGGGGTCCTACAATGAGCAGTTCTTC.